The present T cell receptor beta chain was sequenced within a study of shared clonotypes between healthy human individuals. Findings of the study overall: Relative to their counterparts shared across all four donors, non-shared clonotypes exhibited diminished generation probabilities.

This clone was recorded only once. Its antigen is undetermined. Within the sample, other DNA sequences also encode this same CDR3. Using immunoSEQ multiplex PCR, the repertoire was profiled, and TCRdb retains in-frame clones only, with some absent. This table holds more than 550,000 clones, about 90% found once. V was pared by 4 bases and J by 3 bases, with 4 bases of the junction left unmatched. The germline CDR1 and CDR2 sequences are MNHEY and SMNVEV (reference sequence). This CDR3 comprises 15 residues. Positively selected for CCR7, the CD45RO-negative cells used as naive CD8 cells excluded terminally differentiated effector memory CD45RA+ cells.

This chain connects TRBV27 to TRBJ2-7; 12 bases map to TRBD2. This receptor was identified in a man younger than 45 in good health. The specimen sequenced was naive CD8+ T cells sorted from blood. The CDR3 bases are TGTGCCAGCAGTTCTGGACTAGCGGGATTCTACGAGCAGTACTTC. Protein product: CASSSGLAGFYEQYF.